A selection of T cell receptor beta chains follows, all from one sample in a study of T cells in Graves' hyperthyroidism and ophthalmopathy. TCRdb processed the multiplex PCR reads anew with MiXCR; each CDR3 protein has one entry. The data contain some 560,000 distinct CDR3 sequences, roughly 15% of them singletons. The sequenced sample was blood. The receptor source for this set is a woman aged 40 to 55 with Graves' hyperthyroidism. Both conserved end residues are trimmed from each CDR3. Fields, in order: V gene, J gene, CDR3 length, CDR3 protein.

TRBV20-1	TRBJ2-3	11	STGLAETDTQY
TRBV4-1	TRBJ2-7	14	ASSQVGQGGSYEQY
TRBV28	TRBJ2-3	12	ASSFGGSPDTQY
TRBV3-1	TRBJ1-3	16	ASSPRFRALNSGNTIY
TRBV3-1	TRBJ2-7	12	ASSPQQGPDEQY
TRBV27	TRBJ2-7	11	ASSFGSTGEQY
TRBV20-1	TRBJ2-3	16	SARTSGRAWRFTDTQY
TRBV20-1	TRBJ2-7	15	SARDRDSGRFLYEQY
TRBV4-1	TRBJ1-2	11	ASSQVGGNGYT
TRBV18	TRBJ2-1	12	ASCAGRSNNEQF
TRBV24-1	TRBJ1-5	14	ATSDLTGLSNQPQH
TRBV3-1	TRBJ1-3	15	ASSQGRMATAGNTIY
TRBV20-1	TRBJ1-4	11	SASKGWAEKLF
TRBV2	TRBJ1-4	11	ASSVRSNEKLF
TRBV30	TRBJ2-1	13	AWRVAGGPGNEQF
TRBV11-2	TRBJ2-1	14	ASSLAAGPPYNEQF
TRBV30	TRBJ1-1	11	AWSYGGNTEAF
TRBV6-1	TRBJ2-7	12	VSSSGQVPYEQY
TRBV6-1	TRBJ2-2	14	ASIGSKASGHGELF
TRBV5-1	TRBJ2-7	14	ASSLGIAGGPNEQY
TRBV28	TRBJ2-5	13	ASSQDQADSGTQY
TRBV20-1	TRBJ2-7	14	SARDPQLAGYAEQY
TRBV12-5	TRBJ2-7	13	ASGLVRGPPHEQY
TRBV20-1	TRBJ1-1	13	SARRVGGWDTEAF
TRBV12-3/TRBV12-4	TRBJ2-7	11	ASTPEVGPEQY
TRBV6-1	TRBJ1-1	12	ASSEVGPNTEAF
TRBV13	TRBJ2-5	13	ASSRTALAEETQY
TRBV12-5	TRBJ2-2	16	ASGSTGLGQVYIGELF
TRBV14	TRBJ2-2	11	ASSLTMTGELF
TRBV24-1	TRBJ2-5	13	ATSEAQGASETQY
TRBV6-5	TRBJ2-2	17	ASSYSGTGTAPNTGELF
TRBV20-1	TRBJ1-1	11	SPYSSVSTEAF
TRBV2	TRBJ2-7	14	ASSEERTGLSYEQY
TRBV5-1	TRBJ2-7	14	ASSPGGAETSYEQY
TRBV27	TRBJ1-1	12	ASRGYEGNTEAF
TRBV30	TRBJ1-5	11	AWSVQAPQPQH
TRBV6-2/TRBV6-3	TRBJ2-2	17	ASSYPPVGQGSNTGELF
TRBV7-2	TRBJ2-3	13	ASSLNRVGSDTQY
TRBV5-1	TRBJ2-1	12	ASSIRDGNNEQF
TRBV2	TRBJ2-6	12	ASGERAGANVLT
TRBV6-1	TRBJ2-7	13	ASIERQEASYEQY